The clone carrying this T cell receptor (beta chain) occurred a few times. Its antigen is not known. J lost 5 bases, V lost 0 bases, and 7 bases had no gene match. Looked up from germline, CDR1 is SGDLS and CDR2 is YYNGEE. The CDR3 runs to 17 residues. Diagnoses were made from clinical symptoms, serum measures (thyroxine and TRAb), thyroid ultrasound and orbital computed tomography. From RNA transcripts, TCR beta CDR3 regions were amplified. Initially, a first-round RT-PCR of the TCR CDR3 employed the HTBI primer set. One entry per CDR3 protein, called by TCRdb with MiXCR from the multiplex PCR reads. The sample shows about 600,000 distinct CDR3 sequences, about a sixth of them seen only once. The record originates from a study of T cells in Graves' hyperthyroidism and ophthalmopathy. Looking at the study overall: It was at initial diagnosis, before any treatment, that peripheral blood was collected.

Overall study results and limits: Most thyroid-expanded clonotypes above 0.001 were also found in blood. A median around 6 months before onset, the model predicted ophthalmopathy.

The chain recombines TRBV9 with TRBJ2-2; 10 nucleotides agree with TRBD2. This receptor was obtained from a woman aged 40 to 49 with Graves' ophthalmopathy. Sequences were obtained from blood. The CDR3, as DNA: TGTGCCAGCAGCGTAGTTAGCGGGAGGCGTCGGACCGGGGAGCTGTTTTTT. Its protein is CASSVVSGRRRTGELFF. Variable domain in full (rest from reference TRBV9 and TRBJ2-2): DSGVTQTPKHLITATGQRVTLRCSPRSGDLSVYWYQQSLDQGLQFLIQYYNGEERAKGNILERFSAQQFPDLHSELNLSSLELGDSALYFCASSVVSGRRRTGELFFGEGSRLTVL.